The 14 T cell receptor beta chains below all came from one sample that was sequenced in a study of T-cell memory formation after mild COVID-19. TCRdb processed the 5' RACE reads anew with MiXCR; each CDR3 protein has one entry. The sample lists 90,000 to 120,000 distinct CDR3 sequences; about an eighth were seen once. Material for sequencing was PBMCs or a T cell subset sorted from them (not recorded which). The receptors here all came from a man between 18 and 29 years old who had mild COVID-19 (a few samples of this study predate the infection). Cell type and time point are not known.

CDR3 loop: CASSQGRGLNTEAFF. The CDR3 region has the DNA TGCGCCAGCAGCCAAGGGCGGGGCCTGAACACTGAAGCTTTCTTT. This sequence joins TRBV4-1 and TRBJ1-1; a weak D match, TRBD1 (5 bases). There are 15 residues in the CDR3. Germline lookup yields CDR1 MGHRA and CDR2 YSYEKL. Deletions cut 1 base from V and 0 bases from J, with 9 bases between.

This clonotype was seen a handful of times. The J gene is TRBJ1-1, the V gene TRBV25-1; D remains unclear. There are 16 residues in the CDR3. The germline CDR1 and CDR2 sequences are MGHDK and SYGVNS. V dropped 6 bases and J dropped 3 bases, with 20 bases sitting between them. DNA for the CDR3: TGTGCCAGCAGCCGCACCTCTCTCCGGGTTCACACTGAAGCTTTCTTT. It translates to CASSRTSLRVHTEAFF.

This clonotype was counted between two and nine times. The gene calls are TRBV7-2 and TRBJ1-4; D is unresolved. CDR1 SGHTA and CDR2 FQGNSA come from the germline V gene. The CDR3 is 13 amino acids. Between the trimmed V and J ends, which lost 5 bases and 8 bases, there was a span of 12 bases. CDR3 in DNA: TGTGCCAGCAGCGCGGACCTTGGGGAAAAACTGTTTTTT. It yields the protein CASSADLGEKLFF.

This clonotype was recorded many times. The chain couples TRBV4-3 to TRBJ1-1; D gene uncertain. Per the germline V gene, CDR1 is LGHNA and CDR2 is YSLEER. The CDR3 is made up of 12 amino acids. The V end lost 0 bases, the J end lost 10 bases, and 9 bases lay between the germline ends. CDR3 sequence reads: CASSQDGRVAFF. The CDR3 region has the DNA TGCGCCAGCAGCCAAGACGGGCGGGTAGCTTTCTTT.

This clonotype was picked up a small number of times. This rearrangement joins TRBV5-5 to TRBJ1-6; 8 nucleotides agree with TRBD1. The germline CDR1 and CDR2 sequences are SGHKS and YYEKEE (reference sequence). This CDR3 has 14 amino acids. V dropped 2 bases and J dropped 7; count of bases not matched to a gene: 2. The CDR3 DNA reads TGTGCCAGCAGCTTCCCAGGGGGCAATTCACCCCTCCACTTT. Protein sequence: CASSFPGGNSPLHF.

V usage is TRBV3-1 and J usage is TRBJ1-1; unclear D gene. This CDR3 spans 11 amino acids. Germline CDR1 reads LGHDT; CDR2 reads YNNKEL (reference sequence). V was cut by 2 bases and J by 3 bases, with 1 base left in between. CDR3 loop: CASSQHTEAFF. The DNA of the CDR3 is TGTGCCAGCAGCCAACACACTGAAGCTTTCTTT.

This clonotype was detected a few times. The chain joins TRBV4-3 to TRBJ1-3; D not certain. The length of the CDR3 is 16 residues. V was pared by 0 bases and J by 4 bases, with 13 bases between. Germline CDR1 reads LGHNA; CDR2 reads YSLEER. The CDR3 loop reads CASSQDLASSGNTIYF. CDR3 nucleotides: TGCGCCAGCAGCCAAGATCTGGCATCGTCCGGAAACACCATATATTTT.

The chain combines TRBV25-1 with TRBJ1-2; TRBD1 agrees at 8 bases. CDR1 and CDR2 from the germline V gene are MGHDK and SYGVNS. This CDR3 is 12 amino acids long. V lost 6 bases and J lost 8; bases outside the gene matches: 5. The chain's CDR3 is CASSQGAEGYTF. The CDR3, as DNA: TGTGCCAGCAGCCAGGGGGCGGAAGGCTACACCTTC.

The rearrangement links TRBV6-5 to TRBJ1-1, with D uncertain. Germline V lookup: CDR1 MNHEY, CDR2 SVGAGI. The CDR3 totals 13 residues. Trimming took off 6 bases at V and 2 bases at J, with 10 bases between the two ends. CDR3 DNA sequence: TGTGCCAGCAGCCGGACGGGTAACACTGAAGCTTTCTTT. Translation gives CASSRTGNTEAFF.

CDR3 in DNA: TGCAGTGCTAGAGAGGGACTAGCGGGGACCCTACGATACACAGATACGCAGTATTTT. This sequence encodes CSAREGLAGTLRYTDTQYF. The chain joins TRBV20-1 to TRBJ2-3; TRBD2 aligns across 13 bases. This CDR3 is 19 amino acids long. Losses at the gene ends were 0 bases for V and 2 bases for J; bases not matched to a gene: 11. CDR1 and CDR2 (germline): DFQATT, SNEGSKA (reference sequence).

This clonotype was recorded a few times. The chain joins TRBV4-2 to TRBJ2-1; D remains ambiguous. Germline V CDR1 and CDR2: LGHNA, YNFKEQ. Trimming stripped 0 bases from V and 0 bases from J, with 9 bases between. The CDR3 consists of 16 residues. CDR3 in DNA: TGTGCCAGCAGCCAAGATGAGTGGAGCTCCTACAATGAGCAGTTCTTC. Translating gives CASSQDEWSSYNEQFF.

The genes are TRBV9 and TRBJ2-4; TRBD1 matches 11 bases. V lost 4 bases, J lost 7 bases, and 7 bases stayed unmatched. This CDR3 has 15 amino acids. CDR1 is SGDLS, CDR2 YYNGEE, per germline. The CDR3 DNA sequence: TGTGCCAGCAGCCTCGGGGACAGGGGGTTTAACATTCAGTACTTC. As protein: CASSLGDRGFNIQYF.

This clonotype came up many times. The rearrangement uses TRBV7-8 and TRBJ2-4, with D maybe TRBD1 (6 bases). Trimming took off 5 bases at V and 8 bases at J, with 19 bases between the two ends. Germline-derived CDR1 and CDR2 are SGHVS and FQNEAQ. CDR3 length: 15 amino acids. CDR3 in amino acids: CASSPQTGSVDIQYF. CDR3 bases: TGTGCCAGCAGCCCTCAAACAGGGTCGGTGGACATTCAGTACTTC.

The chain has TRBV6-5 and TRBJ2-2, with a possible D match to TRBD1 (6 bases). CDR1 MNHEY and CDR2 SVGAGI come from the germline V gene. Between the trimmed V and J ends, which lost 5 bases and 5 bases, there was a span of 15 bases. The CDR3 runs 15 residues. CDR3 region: CASSGYRAGTGELFF. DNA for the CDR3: TGTGCCAGCAGTGGCTACAGGGCGGGTACCGGGGAGCTGTTTTTT.